The 11 T cell receptor beta chains in this list originate from one sample, sequenced in a study of blood T cells in healthy people across ages. Alongside a J-beta primer mix, a sample-barcoded 5' primer served in a second PCR lasting roughly 7 to 12 cycles. TCRdb redid the calling of the 5' RACE reads with MiXCR, one entry per CDR3 protein. The sample yields more than 900,000 distinct CDR3 sequences, less than 25% seen once. This same sample was also taken into another study, of T cells of mothers and their children.

Sequencing was carried out using blood. Source of these receptors: a girl aged 2-10 years in good health.

The V gene is TRBV6-5, the J gene TRBJ2-3; 8 bases are shared with TRBD2. Trimming at V came to 4 bases and at J to 0 bases, leaving 6 bases not matched to a gene. Germline loops: CDR1 MNHEY, CDR2 SVGAGI. This CDR3 has 16 amino acids. In DNA, the CDR3 is TGTGCCAGCAGTTTTAGCGGGATCACTAGCACAGATACGCAGTATTTT. This gives the protein CASSFSGITSTDTQYF.

The V call is TRBV29-1, the J call TRBJ1-1, with a weak D call TRBD1 (6 bases). V lost 6 bases and J lost 6, with 14 bases in between. Germline V CDR1 and CDR2: SQVTM, ANQGSEA. CDR3 length: 12 residues. CDR3 protein: CSVWTGGPEAFF. The CDR3 bases are TGCAGCGTCTGGACGGGGGGCCCTGAAGCTTTCTTT.

This clonotype was recorded at least ten times. The V gene is TRBV28, the J gene TRBJ1-2; the D is unclear. V lost 6 bases and J lost 2, with 7 bases in between. Germline V gene lookup returns CDR1 MDHEN and CDR2 SYDVKM. The CDR3 has 12 amino acids. In DNA, the CDR3 is TGTGCCAGCAGCCCAGACAACTATGGCTACACCTTC. It translates to CASSPDNYGYTF.

The rearrangement uses TRBV24-1 and TRBJ2-5; 9 bases are a match to TRBD1. The J call may be faulty, since TRBJ2-1 better matches the DNA end. CDR3 length: 17 residues. In germline, CDR1 is KGHDR, CDR2 SFDVKD. This CDR3 reads CATARSRQGVNGDEQFF. CDR3 in DNA: TGTGCCACCGCACGAAGTAGACAGGGGGTTAATGGGGATGAGCAGTTCTTC.

This clonotype was found a few times. The chain is built from TRBV27 and TRBJ1-1; D ambiguous. Germline CDR1 is MNHEY and CDR2 is SMNVEV (reference sequence). The CDR3 is 15 residues long. V lost 8 bases, J lost 1 base, and 17 bases lay in between. This chain's CDR3 is CASRVSAVPNTEAFF. The CDR3 coding sequence is TGTGCCAGCCGGGTCTCAGCGGTCCCGAACACTGAAGCTTTCTTT.

This clonotype has more than one count but fewer than ten. The chain joins TRBV29-1 to TRBJ1-2; TRBD1 is a possible D gene (6 bases). V was trimmed by 7 bases and J by 4 bases, leaving 13 bases between them. The CDR3 consists of 12 residues. Germline CDR1 SQVTM, CDR2 ANQGSEA. The CDR3 loop reads CSAVGTTYGYTF. For the CDR3, the DNA is TGCAGCGCCGTAGGGACAACCTATGGCTACACCTTC.

The chain is built from TRBV20-1 and TRBJ2-2, with D maybe TRBD1 (6 bases). Germline V lookup: CDR1 DFQATT, CDR2 SNEGSKA (reference sequence). Trimming removed 5 bases from V and 1 base from J, with 8 bases in between. The CDR3 runs 13 residues. The CDR3 DNA reads as TGCAGTGCTCCACAGGGGAACACCGGGGAGCTGTTTTTT. It yields the protein CSAPQGNTGELFF.

J is TRBJ2-5 and V is TRBV5-6; D may correspond to TRBD1 or TRBD2 (6 bases each). Germline V gene data show CDR1 as SGHDT and CDR2 as YYEEEE. The CDR3 is 16 amino acids. V lost 4 bases and J 5 bases, leaving 21 bases between the germline ends. As DNA, the CDR3 is TGTGCCAGCAGCCCACAATATTCGGGGGCGCCGGAGACCCAGTACTTC. This codes for CASSPQYSGAPETQYF.

Comments on this clonotype: The junction departs from germline at one end; a sequencing error may be responsible. The chain uses TRBV28 and TRBJ2-5, with TRBD1 identical over 8 bases. This CDR3 contains 14 residues. Germline V gene lookup returns CDR1 MDHEN and CDR2 SYDVKM. The CDR3 here is CARSRTGGQETQYF. In DNA, the CDR3 is TGTGCCCGCAGCCGCACAGGGGGCCAAGAGACCCAGTACTTC.

This clonotype was detected only a few times. The V and J genes are TRBV29-1 and TRBJ2-3; D uncertain. The CDR3 runs 13 residues. Germline CDR1 SQVTM, CDR2 ANQGSEA. V dropped 4 bases and J dropped 3 bases, with 11 bases sitting between them. The CDR3 region is CSVVLIMTDTQYF. The DNA for the CDR3 is TGCAGCGTTGTGTTAATTATGACAGATACGCAGTATTTT.

The V and J genes are TRBV20-1 and TRBJ1-5; no clear D. Germline V gives CDR1 DFQATT, CDR2 SNEGSKA (reference sequence). The V end was cut by 1 base, the J end by 2 bases, with 12 bases between. The CDR3 totals 15 residues. The CDR3 nucleotides are TGCAGTGCTAGAGTGTCAGGAATCGGCAATCAGCCCCAGCATTTT. It codes for CSARVSGIGNQPQHF.